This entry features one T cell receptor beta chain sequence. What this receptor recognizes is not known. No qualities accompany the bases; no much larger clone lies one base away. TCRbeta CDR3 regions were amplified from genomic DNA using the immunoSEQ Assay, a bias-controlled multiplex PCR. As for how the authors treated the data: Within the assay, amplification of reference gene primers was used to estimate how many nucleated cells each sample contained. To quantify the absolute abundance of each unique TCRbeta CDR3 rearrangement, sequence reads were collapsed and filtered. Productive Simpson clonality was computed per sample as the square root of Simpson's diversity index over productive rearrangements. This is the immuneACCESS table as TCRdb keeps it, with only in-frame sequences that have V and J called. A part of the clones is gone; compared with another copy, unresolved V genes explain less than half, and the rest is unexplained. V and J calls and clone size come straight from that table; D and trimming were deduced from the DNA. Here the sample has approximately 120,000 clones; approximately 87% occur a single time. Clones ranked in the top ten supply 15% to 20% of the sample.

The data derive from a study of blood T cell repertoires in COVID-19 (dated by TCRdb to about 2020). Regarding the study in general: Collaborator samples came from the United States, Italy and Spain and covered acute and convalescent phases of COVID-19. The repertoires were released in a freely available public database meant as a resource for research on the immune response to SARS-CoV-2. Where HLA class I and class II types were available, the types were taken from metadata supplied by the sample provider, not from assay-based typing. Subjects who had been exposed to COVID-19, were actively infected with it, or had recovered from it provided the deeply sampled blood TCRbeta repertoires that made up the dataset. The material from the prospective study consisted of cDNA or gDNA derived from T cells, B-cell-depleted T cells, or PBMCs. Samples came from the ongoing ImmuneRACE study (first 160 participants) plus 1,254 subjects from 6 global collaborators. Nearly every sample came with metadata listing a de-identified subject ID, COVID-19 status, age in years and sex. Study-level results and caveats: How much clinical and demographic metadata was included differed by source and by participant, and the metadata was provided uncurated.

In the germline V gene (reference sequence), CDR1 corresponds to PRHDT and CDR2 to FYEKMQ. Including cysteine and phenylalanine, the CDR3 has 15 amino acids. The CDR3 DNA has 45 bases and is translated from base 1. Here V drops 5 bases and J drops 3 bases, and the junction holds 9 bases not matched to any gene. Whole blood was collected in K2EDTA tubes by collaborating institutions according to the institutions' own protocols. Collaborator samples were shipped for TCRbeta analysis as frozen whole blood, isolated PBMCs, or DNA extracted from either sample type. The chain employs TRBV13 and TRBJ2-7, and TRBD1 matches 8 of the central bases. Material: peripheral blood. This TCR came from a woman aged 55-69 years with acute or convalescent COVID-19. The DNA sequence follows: TGTGCCAGCAGCGCCTCCGGACAGGGCGACTACGAGCAGTACTTC. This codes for CASSASGQGDYEQYF.